The rows below give T cell receptor beta chains drawn from one sample of a study of regulatory T cells in long-lasting Graves disease. TCRdb fed the multiplex PCR reads into MiXCR, producing one record per CDR3 protein. The data contain roughly 400,000 distinct CDR3 sequences, around 21% of them seen just once; the ten biggest clones take up around 21%. Sequenced here: peripheral blood mononuclear cells (PBMCs), sampled when the disease was refractory, from a patient treated with antithyroid drugs. These TCRs come from a female donor with Graves disease. The CDR3 runs from the conserved cysteine through the conserved F or W. A D gene is named only where the DNA matches it firmly. A clone size is listed for some rows: how often the clone was seen (once, few, many), or a class if it is expanded.

v_gene: TRBV6-1; j_gene: TRBJ1-2; abundance: many; d_gene: .; CDR3nt: TGTGCCACTCAGGCGCCCCGAGGGTATGGCTACACCTTC; CDR3aa: CATQAPRGYGYTF
v_gene: TRBV7-2; j_gene: TRBJ1-5; abundance: few; d_gene: .; CDR3nt: TGTGCCAGCAGCCAGGAGATCAATCAGCCCCAGCATTTT; CDR3aa: CASSQEINQPQHF
v_gene: TRBV28; j_gene: TRBJ1-5; abundance: many; d_gene: TRBD1; CDR3nt: TGTGCCAGCAGTTCGACAGGGCACAATCAGCCCCAGCATTTT; CDR3aa: CASSSTGHNQPQHF
v_gene: TRBV6-1; j_gene: TRBJ1-1; abundance: many; d_gene: .; CDR3nt: TGTGCCAGCAGTGAAACGGGCCGGACTGAAGCTTTCTTT; CDR3aa: CASSETGRTEAFF
v_gene: TRBV19; j_gene: TRBJ2-2; abundance: .; d_gene: .; CDR3nt: TGTGCCAGTAGTATAGGGAGCGGGGAGCTGTTTTTT; CDR3aa: CASSIGSGELFF
v_gene: TRBV20-1; j_gene: TRBJ1-2; abundance: .; d_gene: .; CDR3nt: TGCAGTGCTAGGTCCGGGACAATCATCTTCGGCTACACCTTC; CDR3aa: CSARSGTIIFGYTF
v_gene: TRBV6-1; j_gene: TRBJ1-1; abundance: many; d_gene: .; CDR3nt: TGTGCCAGCAGCAACCCGGGCCAACGCACTGAAGCTTTCTTT; CDR3aa: CASSNPGQRTEAFF
v_gene: TRBV2; j_gene: TRBJ1-2; abundance: many; d_gene: .; CDR3nt: TGTGCCAGCAGTGAGGAGGGGGAATTGAATGGCTACACCTTC; CDR3aa: CASSEEGELNGYTF
v_gene: TRBV13; j_gene: TRBJ2-3; abundance: .; d_gene: .; CDR3nt: TGTGCCAGCAGCTCCGGACGCGCCCCTAGCACAGATACGCAGTATTTT; CDR3aa: CASSSGRAPSTDTQYF
v_gene: TRBV15; j_gene: TRBJ2-4; abundance: .; d_gene: .; CDR3nt: TGTGCCACCAGCAGAGATAAGAGCAAAAACATTCAGTACTTC; CDR3aa: CATSRDKSKNIQYF
v_gene: TRBV7-3; j_gene: TRBJ2-5; abundance: many; d_gene: .; CDR3nt: TGTGCCAGCAGCTTAAACGGGGCCCAAGAGACCCAGTACTTC; CDR3aa: CASSLNGAQETQYF
v_gene: TRBV2; j_gene: TRBJ1-2; abundance: many; d_gene: .; CDR3nt: TGTGCCAGCAGTGAAGTGTCGGGGGTCAACTATGGCTACACCTTC; CDR3aa: CASSEVSGVNYGYTF
v_gene: TRBV12-3/TRBV12-4; j_gene: TRBJ1-2; abundance: many; d_gene: TRBD1; CDR3nt: TGTGCCAGCAGTTCTGAACAGGGGTATGGCTATGGCTACACCTTC; CDR3aa: CASSSEQGYGYGYTF
v_gene: TRBV14; j_gene: TRBJ2-2; abundance: .; d_gene: .; CDR3nt: TGTGCCAGCAGCCAAGGGGTAGGGGTCACCGGGGAGCTGTTTTTT; CDR3aa: CASSQGVGVTGELFF
v_gene: TRBV28; j_gene: TRBJ1-2; abundance: many; d_gene: .; CDR3nt: TGTGCCAGCAGCCAGGGCAGGGACTATGGCTACACCTTC; CDR3aa: CASSQGRDYGYTF
v_gene: TRBV9; j_gene: TRBJ1-4; abundance: .; d_gene: .; CDR3nt: TGTGCCAGCAGCGTAGATATAGGGGGAACTAATGAAAAACTGTTTTTT; CDR3aa: CASSVDIGGTNEKLFF
v_gene: TRBV27; j_gene: TRBJ2-7; abundance: .; d_gene: .; CDR3nt: TGTGCCAGCAGTCCGAGGCAGGGACAAACTGCGAAGAAGTACTTC; CDR3aa: CASSPRQGQTAKKYF
v_gene: TRBV10-3; j_gene: TRBJ2-6; abundance: few; d_gene: TRBD1; CDR3nt: TGTGCCATCAGTGAGTCGAGGGACAGGGGGCCAGGGGCCAACGTCCTGACTTTC; CDR3aa: CAISESRDRGPGANVLTF
v_gene: TRBV7-9; j_gene: TRBJ1-1; abundance: .; d_gene: TRBD1; CDR3nt: TGTGCCAGCAGCCTTTGGACAGGGGGCGCGGGCACTGAAGCTTTCTTT; CDR3aa: CASSLWTGGAGTEAFF
v_gene: TRBV7-8; j_gene: TRBJ2-7; abundance: many; d_gene: TRBD1; CDR3nt: TGTGCCAGCAGCTTAGCTTCAGGGGGCGAGCAGTACTTC; CDR3aa: CASSLASGGEQYF
v_gene: TRBV7-9; j_gene: TRBJ2-2; abundance: few; d_gene: .; CDR3nt: TGTGCCAGCAGCTTCGACATCGGGGAGCTGTTTTTT; CDR3aa: CASSFDIGELFF
v_gene: TRBV7-8; j_gene: TRBJ2-7; abundance: .; d_gene: .; CDR3nt: TGTGCCAGCAGCTCCTGGGGGCTATTTAACATCTCCTACGAGCAGTACTTC; CDR3aa: CASSSWGLFNISYEQYF
v_gene: TRBV27; j_gene: TRBJ2-7; abundance: few; d_gene: TRBD2; CDR3nt: TGTGCCAGCCCCAAAGGGCTAGCGGACCCCCCGCGGGACGAGCAGTACTTC; CDR3aa: CASPKGLADPPRDEQYF
v_gene: TRBV6-1; j_gene: TRBJ2-3; abundance: few; d_gene: .; CDR3nt: TGTGCCAGCCTCCCCTCCGGGGCGAGCACAGATACGCAGTATTTT; CDR3aa: CASLPSGASTDTQYF
v_gene: TRBV5-1; j_gene: TRBJ1-5; abundance: few; d_gene: TRBD1; CDR3nt: TGCGCCAGCAGCAGACCCCCCGGGACAGGGGGAGAAGGAGGCAATCAGCCCCAGCATTTT; CDR3aa: CASSRPPGTGGEGGNQPQHF
v_gene: TRBV7-9; j_gene: TRBJ2-5; abundance: .; d_gene: TRBD1; CDR3nt: TGTGCCAGCAGCTTGGCGAGACAGGGGTCTGAGACCCAGTACTTC; CDR3aa: CASSLARQGSETQYF
v_gene: TRBV7-9; j_gene: TRBJ2-5; abundance: .; d_gene: .; CDR3nt: TGTGCCAGCAGCTCATCAAGGGTCCAAGAGACCCAGTACTTC; CDR3aa: CASSSSRVQETQYF